This T cell receptor beta chain came from a study of identical twins (dated by TCRdb to about 2016). Study-level background: To test whether fetal clonotypes persist, this study deep-sequenced TCR alpha and beta repertoires from monozygotic twins, from unrelated adults of various ages, and from cord blood. To rule out contamination, the twin experiments were replicated at different times with different library preparation protocols. What the research found in general, with its limitations: Invariant T cells such as MAIT and iNKT could partly confound zero-insertion analyses, although diverse VJ usage argued against such confounding for most clonotypes. Because the same donors could not be followed over many years, the conclusions depended on cross-sectional statistical analysis. Out-of-frame TCR alpha sequences shared between twins showed an excess of low generation-probability sequences compared with coincidental sharing between unrelated individuals. Fewer insertions were carried by abundant cord blood beta clonotypes, a similar but weaker trend appeared in young adult naive repertoires, and no such trend appeared in memory repertoires. In beta out-of-frame sequences, excess twin sharing was weaker, because having fewer shared sequences lowered the signal-to-noise ratio. In monozygotic twins, out-of-frame TCR alpha sharing was systematically underestimated by recombination models, although the models agreed with sharing between unrelated individuals.

Taken from cysteine to phenylalanine, the CDR3 has 12 residues. Just CDR3 DNA is preserved here, 36 bases in frame from base 1. The V end gives up 6 bases and the J end 3 bases, leaving 5 bases in the junction not matched to a gene. CDR1 SQVTM and CDR2 ANQGSEA are derived from the germline V gene. Library construction relied on 5' RACE. Sequencing was carried out with an Illumina HiSeq 2000. A universal primer binding site was introduced by template switching, and a unique molecular identifier was present in the final cDNA, enabling accurate counting of TCR cDNA molecules. Specific primers in the conserved constant-segment region were used to synthesize first-strand cDNA for TCR alpha and beta chains. To control for contamination, each cDNA library was double barcoded with a SMART-Mk sample barcode plus Illumina barcodes. TruSeq adapter sequences and Illumina sample barcodes were added in two successive PCR steps. Sequencing of the TCR alpha and beta cDNA libraries was done on the Illumina HiSeq platform using custom primers. In the original analysis: Unique molecular identifiers were extracted from raw reads with MiGEC, and CDR3 positions were determined with MiXCR. Recombination models were inferred per individual with the repgenHMM and IGoR tools using an EM algorithm. The analysis of shared clonotypes was done with the tcR package in R, with sharing normalized by the product of cloneset sizes. Out-of-frame nonproductive sequences were analyzed to study raw recombination free of thymic and clonal selection effects. TCRdb cleaned the public reads at Q25 with fastp, built clones with MiXCR and kept in-frame beta chains. CDR3 protein duplicates are merged, each entry listing the most common genes and DNA. In this record, the V and J calls reflect TCRdb's handling and not the investigators' own analysis. The sample data list 690,000 or so distinct CDR3 sequences, and under 9% of these were observed just once. The ten largest make up approximately 0.89% of the sample.

This clonotype was recorded at least ten times. No cognate antigen has been identified for it. One base away there is no much larger clone; base qualities are not given. Only healthy Caucasian donors were included. The twin cohort consisted of three pairs of female monozygotic twins, all aged roughly 18 to 30 years. The RNA used for TCR libraries was isolated from peripheral blood mononuclear cells. These records were also assigned to another study, of yellow fever vaccine responses in identical twins. According to the second study: The T cell response to vaccination in identical twins was reported by the authors to appear partly convergent and partly personalized. The study precisely tracked vaccine-responding T cell clones in identical twins.

The source is a woman aged 18-29 years in good health. The sample was PBMCs. The rearrangement joined TRBV29-1 to TRBJ2-7; 7 central bases correspond to TRBD1. The sequenced DNA is TGCAGCGTGGGACAGCAAAACTACGAGCAGTACTTC. This encodes CSVGQQNYEQYF.